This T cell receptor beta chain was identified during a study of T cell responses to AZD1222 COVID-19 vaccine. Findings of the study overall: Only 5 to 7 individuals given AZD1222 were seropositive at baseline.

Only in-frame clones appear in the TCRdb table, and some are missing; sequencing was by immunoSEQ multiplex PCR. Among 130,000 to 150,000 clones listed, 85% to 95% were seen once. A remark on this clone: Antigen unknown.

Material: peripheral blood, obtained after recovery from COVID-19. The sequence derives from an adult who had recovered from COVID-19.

The CDR3 loop is CASSSLGLAGVDTQYF. The DNA for the CDR3 is TGTGCCAGCAGCTCACTGGGACTAGCGGGAGTAGATACGCAGTATTTT. The chain has TRBV5-4 and TRBJ2-3, with 14 bases matching TRBD2. The germline gives CDR1 SGHNT, CDR2 YYREEE (reference sequence). The J segment lost 5 bases and the V segment lost 3 bases, leaving 5 bases of the junction unmatched. The CDR3 covers 16 residues.